Listed here is a single T cell receptor (beta chain). As yet, its antigen is unknown. This clone may be a read error of a much larger clone one base away. The sample comes from a study of tumor and adjacent non-tumor tissue in lung cancer. Study conclusions and caveats: TCR diversity was significantly greater in tumor than normal lung tissue.

The library came from three nested PCR rounds adapted from ARM-PCR protocols. TCRdb ran MiXCR on the multiplex PCR reads and lists one entry per CDR3 protein. The sample lists about 110,000 distinct CDR3 sequences; 60% to 80% were seen once. This sample's RNA came from whole unsorted tissue. This non-tumor lung sample came from over 3 cm beyond the tumor edge. Germline V gene sequence: CDR1 MNHEY, CDR2 SVGAGI. With V trimmed by 10 bases and J by 3 bases, 9 bases remained unmatched. This CDR3 has 14 amino acids. Sample: distant non-tumor lung tissue. This clonotype originated in a man in his 60s with non-small cell lung cancer. V is TRBV6-5 and J is TRBJ1-2, with 9 bases identical to TRBD1. The CDR3 nucleotides are TGTGCCAACACCCGGGACAGGGAGTACTATGGCTACACCTTC. Its translation is CANTRDREYYGYTF.